This paragraph covers one T cell receptor (beta chain) sequence. Antigen specificity is unknown. With 4 bases clipped from V and 7 bases from J, the junction kept 10 bases outside the gene matches. The V gene's germline CDR1 is SGHRS and CDR2 YFSETQ. The CDR3 consists of 17 residues. The sample belongs to a study of T cell responses to AZD1222 COVID-19 vaccine. Regarding the study as a whole: Scientists sampled the repertoires only once the peak T cell response had passed. At 160-218 and 743-854, vaccine-associated CD4 TCRs were dominant, and they spanned spike. Clonal diversity was possibly underestimated, and white British individuals and females predominated among donors.

Measured with immunoSEQ multiplex PCR; TCRdb has only the in-frame clones, and not every one. The repertoire has approximately 82,000 clones, around 90% of them found once; the top ten carry roughly 3%. Here the sequenced sample was peripheral blood, taken 28 days after the second AZD1222 dose. This TCR came from an adult who received the AZD1222 COVID-19 vaccine. V gene TRBV5-1 combines with J gene TRBJ1-6; TRBD1 agrees at 11 bases. The CDR3 nucleotides read TGCGCCAGCAGCCCAAGTCCGGGACAGGGGGGAAATTCACCCCTCCACTTT. Translation: CASSPSPGQGGNSPLHF.